The present T cell receptor beta chain was sequenced within a study of regulatory dendritic cells for organ transplantation. Across the whole study: Monocytes received vitamin D3 on days 0 and 4, IL-10 on day 4. LPS was added to dendritic cell cultures on day 6.

Of note for this clone: The antigen is undetermined.

Overall study results and limits: Mature dendritic cells appeared to drive more memory CD8+ clonal expansion than regulatory ones. Among resting subsets, memory CD8+ cells contained the most alloreactive clonotypes.

The CDR3 consists of 16 residues. Germline CDR1 reads SGHTA; CDR2 reads FQGNSA. Trimming at V came to 6 bases and at J to 7 bases, leaving 15 bases not matched to a gene. The data were produced by immunoSEQ multiplex PCR, yet TCRdb's version contains in-frame clones alone and is incomplete. The sample has some 10,000 clones; 75% are singletons. Sorted T cells were CFSE-labeled and cultured less than 6 days with allogeneic regulatory or mature dendritic cells at 1:10. This clonotype was sampled from a human donor in good health. The source material was memory CD4+ T cells from blood cultured with regulatory dendritic cells. Subset: CD45RO+ memory T cells. The V gene is TRBV7-2, the J gene TRBJ2-7; 10 bases are shared with TRBD2. The CDR3 DNA reads TGTGCCAGCAGTCTCGGGGGGCTAGCGGGGGCGGGGGAGCAGTACTTC. This sequence encodes CASSLGGLAGAGEQYF.